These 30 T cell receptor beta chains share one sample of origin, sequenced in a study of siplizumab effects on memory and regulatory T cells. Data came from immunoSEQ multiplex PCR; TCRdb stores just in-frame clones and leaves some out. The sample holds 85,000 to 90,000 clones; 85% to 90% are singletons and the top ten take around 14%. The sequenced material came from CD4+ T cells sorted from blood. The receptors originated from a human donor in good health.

CDR3 in DNA: TGTGCCAGCAGCTGGGACGGATTAAGCAATCAGCCCCAGCATTTT. Its protein product is CASSWDGLSNQPQHF. This chain links TRBV5-5 with TRBJ1-5; D might be TRBD1 (5 bases). Trimming shortened V by 3 bases and J by 1 base, and 11 bases separated the two germline ends. The CDR3 is 15 amino acids. Germline CDR1 reads SGHKS; CDR2 reads YYEKEE (reference sequence).

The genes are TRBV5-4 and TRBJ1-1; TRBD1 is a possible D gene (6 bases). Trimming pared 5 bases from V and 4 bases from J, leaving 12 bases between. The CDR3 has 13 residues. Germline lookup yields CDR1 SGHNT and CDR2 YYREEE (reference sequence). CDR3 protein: CASSLGATTEAFF. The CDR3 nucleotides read TGTGCCAGCAGTCTGGGGGCGACCACTGAAGCTTTCTTT. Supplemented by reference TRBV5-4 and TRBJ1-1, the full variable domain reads ETGVTQSPTHLIKTRGQQVTLRCSSQSGHNTVSWYQQALGQGPQFIFQYYREEENGRGNFPPRFSGLQFPNYSSELNVNALELDDSALYLCASSLGATTEAFFGQGTRLTVV.

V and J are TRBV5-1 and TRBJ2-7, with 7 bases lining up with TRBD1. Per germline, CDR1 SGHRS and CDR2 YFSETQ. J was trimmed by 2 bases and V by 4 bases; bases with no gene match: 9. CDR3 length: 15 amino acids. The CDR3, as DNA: TGCGCCAGCAGCCCAACAAAGACAGGGACCTACGAGCAGTACTTC. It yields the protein CASSPTKTGTYEQYF.

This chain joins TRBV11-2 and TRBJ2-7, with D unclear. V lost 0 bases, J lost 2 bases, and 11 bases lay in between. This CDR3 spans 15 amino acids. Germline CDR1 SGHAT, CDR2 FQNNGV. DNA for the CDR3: TGTGCCAGCAGCTTAGATTCTGTCGGACCCTACGAGCAGTACTTC. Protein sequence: CASSLDSVGPYEQYF.

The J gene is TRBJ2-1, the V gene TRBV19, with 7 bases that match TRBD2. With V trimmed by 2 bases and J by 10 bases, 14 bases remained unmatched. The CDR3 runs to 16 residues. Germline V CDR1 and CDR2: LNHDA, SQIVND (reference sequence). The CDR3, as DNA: TGTGCCAGTAGTATAACCAGGACTAGGCGAAGGATGGAGCAGTTCTTC. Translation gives CASSITRTRRRMEQFF.

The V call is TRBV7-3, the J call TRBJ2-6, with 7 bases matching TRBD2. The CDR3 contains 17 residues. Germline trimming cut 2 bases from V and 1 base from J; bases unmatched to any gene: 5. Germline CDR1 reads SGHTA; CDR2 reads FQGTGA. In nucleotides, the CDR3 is TGTGCCAGCAGCTTATCTAGCGGCACATCTGGGGCCAACGTCCTGACTTTC. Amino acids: CASSLSSGTSGANVLTF.

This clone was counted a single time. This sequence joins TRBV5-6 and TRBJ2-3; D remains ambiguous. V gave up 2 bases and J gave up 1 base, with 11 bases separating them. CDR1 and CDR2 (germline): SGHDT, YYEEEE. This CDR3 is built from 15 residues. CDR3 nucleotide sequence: TGTGCCAGCAGCTTACGCCTCGGAGGCACAGATACGCAGTATTTT. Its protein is CASSLRLGGTDTQYF.

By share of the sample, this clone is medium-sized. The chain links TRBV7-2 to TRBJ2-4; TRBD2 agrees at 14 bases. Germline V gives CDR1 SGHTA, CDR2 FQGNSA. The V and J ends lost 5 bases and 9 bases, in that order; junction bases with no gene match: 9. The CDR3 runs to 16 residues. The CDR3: CASSLGTSGSNGIQYF. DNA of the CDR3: TGTGCCAGCAGCCTAGGGACTAGCGGGAGTAACGGCATTCAGTACTTC.

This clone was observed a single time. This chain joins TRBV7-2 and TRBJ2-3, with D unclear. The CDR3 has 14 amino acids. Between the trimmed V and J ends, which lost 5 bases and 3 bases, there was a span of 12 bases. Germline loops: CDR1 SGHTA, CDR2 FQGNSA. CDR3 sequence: CASSPVGRTDTQYF. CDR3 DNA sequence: TGTGCCAGCAGCCCCGTGGGCAGGACAGATACGCAGTATTTT.

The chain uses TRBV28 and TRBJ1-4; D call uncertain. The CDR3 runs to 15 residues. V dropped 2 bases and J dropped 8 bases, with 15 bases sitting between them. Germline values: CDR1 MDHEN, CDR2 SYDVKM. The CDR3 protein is CASSLPGSGREKLFF. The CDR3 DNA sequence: TGTGCCAGCAGTTTACCCGGTTCGGGTCGGGAAAAACTGTTTTTT.

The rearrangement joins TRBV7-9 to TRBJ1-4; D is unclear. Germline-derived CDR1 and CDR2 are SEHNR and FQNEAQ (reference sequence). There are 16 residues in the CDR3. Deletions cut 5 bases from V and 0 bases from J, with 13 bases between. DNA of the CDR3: TGTGCCAGCAGCCCGTCCGGTCGGGCAACTAATGAAAAACTGTTTTTT. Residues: CASSPSGRATNEKLFF. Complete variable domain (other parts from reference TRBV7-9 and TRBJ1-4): DTGVSQNPRHKITKRGQNVTFRCDPISEHNRLYWYRQTLGQGPEFLTYFQNEAQLEKSRLLSDRFSAERPKGSFSTLEIQRTEQGDSAMYLCASSPSGRATNEKLFFGSGTQLSVL.

CDR3 nucleotides: TGCGCCAGCAGCTTGGGTAGTTTTAGCGGGGCGACAGATACGCAGTATTTT. Translation gives CASSLGSFSGATDTQYF. The genes are TRBV5-1 and TRBJ2-3; 8 nucleotides align to TRBD2. The CDR3 loop spans 17 amino acids. V dropped 0 bases and J dropped 3; count of bases not matched to a gene: 9. Germline V CDR1 and CDR2: SGHRS, YFSETQ.

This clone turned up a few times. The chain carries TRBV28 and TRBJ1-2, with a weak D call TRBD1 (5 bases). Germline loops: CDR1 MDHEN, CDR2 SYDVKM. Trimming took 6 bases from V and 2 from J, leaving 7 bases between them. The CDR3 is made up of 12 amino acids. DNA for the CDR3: TGTGCCAGCAGACAGGAAAACTATGGCTACACCTTC. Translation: CASRQENYGYTF.

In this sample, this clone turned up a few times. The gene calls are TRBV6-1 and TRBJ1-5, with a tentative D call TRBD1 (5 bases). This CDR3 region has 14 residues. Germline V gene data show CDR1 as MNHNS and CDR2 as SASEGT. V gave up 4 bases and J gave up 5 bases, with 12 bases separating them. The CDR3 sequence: CASSVSRGDQPQHF. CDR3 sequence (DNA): TGTGCCAGCAGTGTCTCTCGGGGGGATCAGCCCCAGCATTTT.

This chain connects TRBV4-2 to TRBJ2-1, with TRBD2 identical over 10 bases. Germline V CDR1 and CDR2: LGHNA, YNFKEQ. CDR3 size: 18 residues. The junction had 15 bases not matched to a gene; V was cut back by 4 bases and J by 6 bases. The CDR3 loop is CASSLIRTAGGPLNEQFF. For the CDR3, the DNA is TGTGCCAGCAGCCTAATTAGAACAGCGGGAGGGCCTCTCAATGAGCAGTTCTTC.

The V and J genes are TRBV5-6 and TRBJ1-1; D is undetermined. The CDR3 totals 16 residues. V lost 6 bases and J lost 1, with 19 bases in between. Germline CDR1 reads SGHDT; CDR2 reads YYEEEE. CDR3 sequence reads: CASNAGWVIPNTEAFF. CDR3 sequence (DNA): TGTGCCAGCAACGCCGGGTGGGTCATACCGAACACTGAAGCTTTCTTT.

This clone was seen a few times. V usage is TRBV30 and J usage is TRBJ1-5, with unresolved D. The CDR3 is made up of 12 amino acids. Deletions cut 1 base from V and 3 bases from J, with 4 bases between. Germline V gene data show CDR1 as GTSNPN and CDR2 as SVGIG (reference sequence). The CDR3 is CAWSGLNQPQHF. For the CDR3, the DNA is TGTGCCTGGAGTGGTCTCAATCAGCCCCAGCATTTT.

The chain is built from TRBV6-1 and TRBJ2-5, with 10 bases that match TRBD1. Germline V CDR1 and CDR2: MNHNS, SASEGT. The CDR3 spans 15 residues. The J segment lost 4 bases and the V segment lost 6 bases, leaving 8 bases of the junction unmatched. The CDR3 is CASSLRDRGGETQYF. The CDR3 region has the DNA TGTGCCAGCAGCCTCCGGGACAGGGGAGGAGAGACCCAGTACTTC.

CDR3 amino acids: CASEKPGDEQFF. The CDR3 region has the DNA TGTGCCAGTGAAAAACCAGGGGATGAGCAGTTCTTC. The V gene is TRBV19, the J gene TRBJ2-1; maybe TRBD1 (6 bases). The V end was cut by 8 bases, the J end by 8 bases, with 13 bases between. CDR3 length: 12 amino acids. In germline, CDR1 is LNHDA, CDR2 SQIVND (reference sequence). Full variable domain (missing parts from reference TRBV19 and TRBJ2-1): DGGITQSPKYLFRKEGQNVTLSCEQNLNHDAMYWYRQDPGQGLRLIYYSQIVNDFQKGDIAEGYSVSREKKESFPLTVTSAQKNPTAFYLCASEKPGDEQFFGPGTRLTVL.

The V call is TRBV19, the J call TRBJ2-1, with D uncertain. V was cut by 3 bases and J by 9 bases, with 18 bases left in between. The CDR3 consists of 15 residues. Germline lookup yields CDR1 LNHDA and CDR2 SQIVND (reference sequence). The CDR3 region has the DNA TGTGCCAGTAGTATCGGTTCAGCCCCGGATGGTGAGCAGTTCTTC. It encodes CASSIGSAPDGEQFF.

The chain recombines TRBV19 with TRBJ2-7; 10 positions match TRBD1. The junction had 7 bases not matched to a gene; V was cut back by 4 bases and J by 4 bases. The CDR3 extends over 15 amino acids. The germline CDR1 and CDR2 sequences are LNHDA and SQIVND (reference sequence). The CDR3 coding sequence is TGTGCCAGTAGTAACCCCGGGACAGGGGAGTACGAGCAGTACTTC. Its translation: CASSNPGTGEYEQYF. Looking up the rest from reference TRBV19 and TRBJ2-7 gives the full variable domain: DGGITQSPKYLFRKEGQNVTLSCEQNLNHDAMYWYRQDPGQGLRLIYYSQIVNDFQKGDIAEGYSVSREKKESFPLTVTSAQKNPTAFYLCASSNPGTGEYEQYFGPGTRLTVT.

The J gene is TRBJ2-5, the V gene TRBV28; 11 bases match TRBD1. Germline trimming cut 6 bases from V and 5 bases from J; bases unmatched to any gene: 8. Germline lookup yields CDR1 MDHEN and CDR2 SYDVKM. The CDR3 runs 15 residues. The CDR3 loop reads CASRARDRGVETQYF. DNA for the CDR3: TGTGCCAGCAGGGCCCGGGACAGGGGGGTGGAGACCCAGTACTTC.

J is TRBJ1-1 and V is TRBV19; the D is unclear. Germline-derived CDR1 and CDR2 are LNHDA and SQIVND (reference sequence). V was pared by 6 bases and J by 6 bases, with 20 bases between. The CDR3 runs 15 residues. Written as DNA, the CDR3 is TGTGCCAGTAGCTCCGGGCCCTATTCAAGGGCTGAAGCTTTCTTT. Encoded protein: CASSSGPYSRAEAFF.

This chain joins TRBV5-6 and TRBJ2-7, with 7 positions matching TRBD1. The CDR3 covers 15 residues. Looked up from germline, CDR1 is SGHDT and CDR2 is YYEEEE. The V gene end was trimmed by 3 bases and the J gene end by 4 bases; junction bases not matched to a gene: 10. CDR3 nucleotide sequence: TGTGCCAGCAGCTCCCTGGACAGGCTTCCTTACGAGCAGTACTTC. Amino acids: CASSSLDRLPYEQYF.

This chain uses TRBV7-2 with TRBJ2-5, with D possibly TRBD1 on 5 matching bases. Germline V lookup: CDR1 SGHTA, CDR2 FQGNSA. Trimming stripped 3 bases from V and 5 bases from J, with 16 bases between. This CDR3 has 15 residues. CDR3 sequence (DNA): TGTGCCAGCAGCTTGACGGCTAAGGGGTGGGAGACCCAGTACTTC. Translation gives CASSLTAKGWETQYF.

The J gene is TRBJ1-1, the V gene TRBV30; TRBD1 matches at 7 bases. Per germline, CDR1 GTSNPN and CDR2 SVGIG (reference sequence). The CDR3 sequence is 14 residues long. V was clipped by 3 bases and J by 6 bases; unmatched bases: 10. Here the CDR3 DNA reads TGTGCCTGGAGGCAAGGAACAGGGGTGGCTGAAGCTTTCTTT. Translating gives CAWRQGTGVAEAFF.

The CDR3 loop is CASSQADNEKLFF. CDR3 DNA sequence: TGTGCCAGCTCGCAGGCAGATAATGAAAAACTGTTTTTT. This sequence joins TRBV18 and TRBJ1-4; no clear D gene. The germline V gene encodes CDR1 KGHSH and CDR2 LQKENI. Trimming removed 6 bases from V and 4 bases from J, with 9 bases in between. The CDR3 length is 13 residues.

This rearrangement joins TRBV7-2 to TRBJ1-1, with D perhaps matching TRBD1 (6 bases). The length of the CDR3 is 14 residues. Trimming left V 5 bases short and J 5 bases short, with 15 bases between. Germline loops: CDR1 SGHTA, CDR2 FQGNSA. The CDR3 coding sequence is TGTGCCAGCAGCGCTCGACAGGCGGGAACTGAAGCTTTCTTT. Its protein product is CASSARQAGTEAFF. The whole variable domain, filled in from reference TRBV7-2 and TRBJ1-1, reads GAGVSQSPSNKVTEKGKDVELRCDPISGHTALYWYRQSLGQGLEFLIYFQGNSAPDKSGLPSDRFSAERTGGSVSTLTIQRTQQEDSAVYLCASSARQAGTEAFFGQGTRLTVV.

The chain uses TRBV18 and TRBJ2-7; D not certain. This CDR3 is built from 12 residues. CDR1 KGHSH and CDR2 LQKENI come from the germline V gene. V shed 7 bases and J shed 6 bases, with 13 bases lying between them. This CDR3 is CASLLLGAEQYF. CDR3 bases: TGTGCCAGCTTACTTCTAGGCGCCGAGCAGTACTTC.

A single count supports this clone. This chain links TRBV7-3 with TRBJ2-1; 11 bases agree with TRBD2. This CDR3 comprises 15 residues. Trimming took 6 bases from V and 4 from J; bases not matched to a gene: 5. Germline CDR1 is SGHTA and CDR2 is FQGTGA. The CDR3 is CASSVLAGVYNEQFF. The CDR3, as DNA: TGTGCCAGCAGTGTACTAGCGGGAGTATACAATGAGCAGTTCTTC.